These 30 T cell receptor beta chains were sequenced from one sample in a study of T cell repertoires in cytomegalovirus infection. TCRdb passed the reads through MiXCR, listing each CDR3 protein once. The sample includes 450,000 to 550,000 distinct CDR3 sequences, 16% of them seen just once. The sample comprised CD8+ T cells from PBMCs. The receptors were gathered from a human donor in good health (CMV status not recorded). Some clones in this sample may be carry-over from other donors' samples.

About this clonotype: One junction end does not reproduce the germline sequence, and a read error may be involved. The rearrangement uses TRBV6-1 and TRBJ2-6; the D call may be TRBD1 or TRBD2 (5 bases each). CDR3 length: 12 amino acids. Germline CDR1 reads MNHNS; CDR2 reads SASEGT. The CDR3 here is CASRYGATVLTF. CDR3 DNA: TGTGCCAGCAGATACGGGGCCACCGTCCTGACTTTC.

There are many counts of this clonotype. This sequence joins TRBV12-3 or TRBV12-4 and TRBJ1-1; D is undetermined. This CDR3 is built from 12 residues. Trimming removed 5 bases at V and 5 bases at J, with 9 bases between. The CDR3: CASSPSATEAFF. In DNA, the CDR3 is TGTGCCAGCAGTCCTTCGGCTACTGAAGCTTTCTTT.

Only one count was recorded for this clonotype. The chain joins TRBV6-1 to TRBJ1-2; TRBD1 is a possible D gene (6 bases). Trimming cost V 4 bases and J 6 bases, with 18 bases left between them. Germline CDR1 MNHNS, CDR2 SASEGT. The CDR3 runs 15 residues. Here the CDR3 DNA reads TGTGCCAGCAGTGCCGGACAGTATCTCGGGAATGGCTACACCTTC. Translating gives CASSAGQYLGNGYTF.

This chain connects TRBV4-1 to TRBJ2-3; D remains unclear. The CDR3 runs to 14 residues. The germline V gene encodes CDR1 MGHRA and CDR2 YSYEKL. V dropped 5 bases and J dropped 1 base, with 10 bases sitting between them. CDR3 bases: TGCGCCAGCAGCTCGGGTCGGGGCACAGATACGCAGTATTTT. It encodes CASSSGRGTDTQYF.

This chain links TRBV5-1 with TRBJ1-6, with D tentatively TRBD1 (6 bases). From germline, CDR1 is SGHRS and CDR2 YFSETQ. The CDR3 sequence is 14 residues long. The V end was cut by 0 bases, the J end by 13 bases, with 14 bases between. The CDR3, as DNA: TGCGCCAGCAGCTTGGAACAGGGACAAGATCCCCTCCACTTT. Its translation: CASSLEQGQDPLHF.

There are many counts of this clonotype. The CDR3 spells CASNKRTSDEQFF. In nucleotides, the CDR3 is TGTGCCAGCAATAAGCGTACGTCGGATGAGCAGTTCTTC. The chain is built from TRBV27 and TRBJ2-1; D uncertain. Trimming took 7 bases from V and 8 from J, leaving 15 bases between them. The CDR3 has 13 residues. Germline V gene data show CDR1 as MNHEY and CDR2 as SMNVEV (reference sequence).

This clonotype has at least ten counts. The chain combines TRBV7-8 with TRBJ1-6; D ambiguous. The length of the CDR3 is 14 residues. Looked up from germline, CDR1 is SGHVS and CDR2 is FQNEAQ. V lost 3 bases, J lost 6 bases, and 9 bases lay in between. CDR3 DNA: TGTGCCAGCAGCTTTGGGGAGGGTAATTCACCCCTCCACTTT. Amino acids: CASSFGEGNSPLHF.

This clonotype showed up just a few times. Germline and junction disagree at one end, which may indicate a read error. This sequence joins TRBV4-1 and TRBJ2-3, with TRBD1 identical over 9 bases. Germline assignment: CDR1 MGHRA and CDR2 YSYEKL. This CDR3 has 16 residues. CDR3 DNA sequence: TGTGCCAGCAGCCTTAGGACAGGGGTGAGCACAGATACGCAGTATTTT. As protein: CASSLRTGVSTDTQYF.

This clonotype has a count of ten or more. The CDR3 protein is CASSIPGRIIRNPNTEAFF. The CDR3 DNA is TGTGCCAGTAGTATTCCAGGAAGGATAATTCGGAACCCGAACACTGAAGCTTTCTTT. The chain is built from TRBV19 and TRBJ1-1, with D hard to call. The CDR3 has 19 residues. V was clipped by 3 bases and J by 1 base, with 24 bases between them. Germline V gene sequence: CDR1 LNHDA, CDR2 SQIVND (reference sequence).

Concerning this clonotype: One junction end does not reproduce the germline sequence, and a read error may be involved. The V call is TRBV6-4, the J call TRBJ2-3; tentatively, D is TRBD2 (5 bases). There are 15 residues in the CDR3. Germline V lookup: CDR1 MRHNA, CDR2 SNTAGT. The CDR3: CARSESSWSADTQYF. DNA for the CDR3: TGTGCCAGAAGTGAATCTAGCTGGAGCGCAGATACGCAGTATTTT.

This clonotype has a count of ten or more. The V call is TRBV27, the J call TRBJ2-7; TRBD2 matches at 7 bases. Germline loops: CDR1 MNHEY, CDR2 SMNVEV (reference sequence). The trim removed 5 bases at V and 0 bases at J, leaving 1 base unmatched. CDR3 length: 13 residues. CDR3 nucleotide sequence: TGTGCCAGCAGTCGGGGGGACTCCTACGAGCAGTACTTC. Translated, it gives CASSRGDSYEQYF.

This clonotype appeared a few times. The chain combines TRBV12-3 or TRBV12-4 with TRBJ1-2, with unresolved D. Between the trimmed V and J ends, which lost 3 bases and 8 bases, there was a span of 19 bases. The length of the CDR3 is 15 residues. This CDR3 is CASSFSRRTPEGYTF. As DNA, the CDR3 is TGTGCCAGCAGTTTTTCCCGACGTACCCCAGAGGGCTACACCTTC.

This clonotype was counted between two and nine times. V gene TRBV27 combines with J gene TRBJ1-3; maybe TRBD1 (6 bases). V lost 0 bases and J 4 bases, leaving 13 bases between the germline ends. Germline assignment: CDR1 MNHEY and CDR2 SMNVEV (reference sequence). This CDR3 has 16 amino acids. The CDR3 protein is CASSLSPPGEGNTIYF. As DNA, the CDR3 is TGTGCCAGCAGTTTATCCCCCCCAGGGGAAGGAAACACCATATATTTT.

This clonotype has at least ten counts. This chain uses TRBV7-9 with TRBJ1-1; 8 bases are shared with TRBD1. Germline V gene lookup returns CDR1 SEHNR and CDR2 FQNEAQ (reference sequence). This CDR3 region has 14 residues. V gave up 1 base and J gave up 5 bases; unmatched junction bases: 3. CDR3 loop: CASSLGQGSTEAFF. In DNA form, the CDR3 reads TGTGCCAGCAGCTTAGGACAGGGGAGTACTGAAGCTTTCTTT.

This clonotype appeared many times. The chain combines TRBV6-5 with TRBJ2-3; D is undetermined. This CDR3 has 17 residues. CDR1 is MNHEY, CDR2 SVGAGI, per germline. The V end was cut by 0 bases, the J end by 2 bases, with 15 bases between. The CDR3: CASSYSRTSPNTDTQYF. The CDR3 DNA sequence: TGTGCCAGCAGTTACTCGAGGACCTCACCCAACACAGATACGCAGTATTTT.

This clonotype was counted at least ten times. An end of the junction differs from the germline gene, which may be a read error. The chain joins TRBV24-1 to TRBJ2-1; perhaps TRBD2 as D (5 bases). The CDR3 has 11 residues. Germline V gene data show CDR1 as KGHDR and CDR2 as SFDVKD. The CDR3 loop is CATGEGNEQFF. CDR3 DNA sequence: TGTGCCACCGGTGAGGGCAATGAGCAGTTCTTC.

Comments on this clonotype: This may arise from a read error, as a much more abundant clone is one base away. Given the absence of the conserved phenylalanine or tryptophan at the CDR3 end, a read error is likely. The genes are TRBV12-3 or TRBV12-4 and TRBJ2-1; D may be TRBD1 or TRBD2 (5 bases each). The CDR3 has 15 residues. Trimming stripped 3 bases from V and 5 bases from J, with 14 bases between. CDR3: CASSLGPSRDNEQFL. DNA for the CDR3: TGTGCCAGCAGTTTGGGGCCCTCGCGGGACAATGAGCAGTTCTTA.

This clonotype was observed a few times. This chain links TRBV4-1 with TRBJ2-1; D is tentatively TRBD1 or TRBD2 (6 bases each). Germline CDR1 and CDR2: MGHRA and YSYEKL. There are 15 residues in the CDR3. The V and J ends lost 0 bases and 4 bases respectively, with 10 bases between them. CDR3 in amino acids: CASSQDGGGYNEQFF. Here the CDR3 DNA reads TGCGCCAGCAGCCAAGATGGAGGGGGTTACAATGAGCAGTTCTTC.

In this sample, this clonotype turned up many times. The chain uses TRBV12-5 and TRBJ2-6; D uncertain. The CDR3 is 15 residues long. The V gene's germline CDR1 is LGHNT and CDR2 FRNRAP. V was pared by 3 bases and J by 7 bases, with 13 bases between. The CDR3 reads CASGFINYRANVLTF. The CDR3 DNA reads TGTGCTAGTGGTTTCATTAACTACCGAGCCAACGTCCTGACTTTC.

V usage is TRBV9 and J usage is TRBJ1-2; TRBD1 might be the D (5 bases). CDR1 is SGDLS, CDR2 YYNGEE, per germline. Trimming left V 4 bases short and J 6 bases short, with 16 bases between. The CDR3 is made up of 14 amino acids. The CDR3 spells CASSLPGTVNGYTF. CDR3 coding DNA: TGTGCCAGCAGCCTTCCCGGGACGGTGAATGGCTACACCTTC. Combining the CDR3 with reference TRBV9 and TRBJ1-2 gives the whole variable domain DSGVTQTPKHLITATGQRVTLRCSPRSGDLSVYWYQQSLDQGLQFLIQYYNGEERAKGNILERFSAQQFPDLHSELNLSSLELGDSALYFCASSLPGTVNGYTFGSGTRLTVV.

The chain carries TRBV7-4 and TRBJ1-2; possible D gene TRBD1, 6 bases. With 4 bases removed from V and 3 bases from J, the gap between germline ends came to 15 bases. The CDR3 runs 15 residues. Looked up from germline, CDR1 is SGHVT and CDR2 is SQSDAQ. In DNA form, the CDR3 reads TGTGCCAGCAGCTCCACCCGACAGGTTGACTATGGCTACACCTTC. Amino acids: CASSSTRQVDYGYTF.

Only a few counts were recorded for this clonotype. The CDR3 DNA reads as TGCAGTGCTGTTCAAGTAGTTTTCGAGCAGTACTTC. Residues: CSAVQVVFEQYF. The V and J genes are TRBV20-1 and TRBJ2-7; the D is unclear. Between the trimmed V and J ends, which lost 5 bases and 6 bases, there was a span of 14 bases. CDR3 length equals 12 residues. Germline-derived CDR1 and CDR2 are DFQATT and SNEGSKA (reference sequence).

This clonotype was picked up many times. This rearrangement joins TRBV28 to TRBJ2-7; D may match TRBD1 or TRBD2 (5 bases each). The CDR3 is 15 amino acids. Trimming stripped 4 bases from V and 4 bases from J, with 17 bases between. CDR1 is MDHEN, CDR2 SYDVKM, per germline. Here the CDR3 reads CASSSYGAEGYEQYF. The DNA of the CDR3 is TGTGCCAGCAGTTCTTATGGGGCAGAGGGGTACGAGCAGTACTTC.

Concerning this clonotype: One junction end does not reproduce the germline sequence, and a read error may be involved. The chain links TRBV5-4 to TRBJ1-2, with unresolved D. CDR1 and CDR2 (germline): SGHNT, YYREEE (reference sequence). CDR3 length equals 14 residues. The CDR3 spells CASSFTGRRGGYTF. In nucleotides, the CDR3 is TGTGCGAGCAGCTTTACCGGGAGACGGGGTGGCTACACCTTC.

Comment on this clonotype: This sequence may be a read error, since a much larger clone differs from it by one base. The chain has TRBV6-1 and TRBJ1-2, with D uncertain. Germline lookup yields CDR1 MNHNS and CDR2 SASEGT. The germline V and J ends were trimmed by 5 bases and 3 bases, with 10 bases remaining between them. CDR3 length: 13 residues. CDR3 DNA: TGTGCCAGCAGTTACGGGGATTACTATGGCTACACCTTC. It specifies CASSYGDYYGYTF.

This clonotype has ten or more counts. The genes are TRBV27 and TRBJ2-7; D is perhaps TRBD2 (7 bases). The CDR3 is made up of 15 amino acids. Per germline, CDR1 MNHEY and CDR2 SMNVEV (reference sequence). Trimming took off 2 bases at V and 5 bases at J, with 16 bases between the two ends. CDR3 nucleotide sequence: TGTGCCAGCAGTTTAGCCGGGGGAGGGGGACACGAGCAGTACTTC. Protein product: CASSLAGGGGHEQYF.

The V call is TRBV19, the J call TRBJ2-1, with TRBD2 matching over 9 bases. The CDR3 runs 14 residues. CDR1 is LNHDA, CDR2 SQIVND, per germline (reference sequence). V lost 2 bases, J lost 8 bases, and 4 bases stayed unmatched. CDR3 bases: TGTGCCAGTAGTATAAAGGGCGGGAGGGATGAGCAGTTCTTC. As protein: CASSIKGGRDEQFF.

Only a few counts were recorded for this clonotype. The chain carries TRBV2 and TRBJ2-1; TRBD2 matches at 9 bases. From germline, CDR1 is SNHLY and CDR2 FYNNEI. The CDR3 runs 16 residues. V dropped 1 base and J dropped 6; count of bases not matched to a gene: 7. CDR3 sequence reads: CASSEGSRGGANEQFF. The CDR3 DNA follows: TGTGCCAGCAGTGAAGGTAGTCGCGGGGGGGCCAATGAGCAGTTCTTC. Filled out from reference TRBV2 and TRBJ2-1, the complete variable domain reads EPEVTQTPSHQVTQMGQEVILRCVPISNHLYFYWYRQILGQKVEFLVSFYNNEISEKSEIFDDQFSVERPDGSNFTLKIRSTKLEDSAMYFCASSEGSRGGANEQFFGPGTRLTVL.

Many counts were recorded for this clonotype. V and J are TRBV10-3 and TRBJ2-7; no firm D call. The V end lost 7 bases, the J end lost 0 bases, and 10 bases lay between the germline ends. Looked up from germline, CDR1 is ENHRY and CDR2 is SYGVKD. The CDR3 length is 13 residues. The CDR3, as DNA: TGTGCCATCATGGACCGAAACTCCTACGAGCAGTACTTC. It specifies CAIMDRNSYEQYF.

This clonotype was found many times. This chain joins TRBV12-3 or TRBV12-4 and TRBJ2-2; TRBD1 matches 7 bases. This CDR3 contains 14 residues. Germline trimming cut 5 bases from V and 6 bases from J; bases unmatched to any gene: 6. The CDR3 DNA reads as TGTGCCAGCAGTGACAGGGACGGGGCCGGGGAGCTGTTTTTT. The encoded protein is CASSDRDGAGELFF.